This TCR beta chain was retrieved from a study of Graves' ophthalmopathy and Graves' hyperthyroidism. Study findings and constraints: Blood contained most expanded thyroid clonotypes exceeding 0.001 frequency. Discriminating ophthalmopathy from stable hyperthyroidism, a 13-signature model attained a sensitivity of about 88% and a specificity of approximately 81%.

This clonotype has only a few counts. Its specificity is not known. RNA served as the template for amplifying TCR beta CDR3 regions. Investigators did first-round RT-PCR with HTBI primers, then second-round multiplex PCR. Each CDR3 protein is one row after TCRdb ran MiXCR on the multiplex PCR reads. This sample has around 660,000 distinct CDR3 sequences, with over 40% found just once. V lost 5 bases to trimming and J lost 9 bases, with 17 bases between them. CDR3 length equals 14 residues. In germline, CDR1 is SNHLY, CDR2 FYNNEI. Ophthalmopathic donors had moderate-to-severe activity, CAS ≥3 and NOSPECS ≥4, with disease that had lasted under 3 months. Clinicians made diagnoses from clinical symptoms, serum thyroxine, TRAb, thyroid ultrasound and orbital computed tomography.

This TCR was recovered from an adult man with Graves' ophthalmopathy. The chain joins TRBV2 to TRBJ1-5; D not certain. Sequences were obtained from peripheral blood. CDR3 residues: CASSLSRNAAPQHF. DNA of the CDR3: TGTGCCAGCAGTTTATCACGAAACGCAGCGCCCCAGCATTTT. The full variable domain, rest sourced from reference TRBV2 and TRBJ1-5, is EPEVTQTPSHQVTQMGQEVILRCVPISNHLYFYWYRQILGQKVEFLVSFYNNEISEKSEIFDDQFSVERPDGSNFTLKIRSTKLEDSAMYFCASSLSRNAAPQHFGDGTRLSIL.